A selection of T cell receptor beta chains follows, all from one sample in a study of cytomegalovirus exposure and HLA in healthy donors. The assay was immunoSEQ multiplex PCR, and TCRdb's table has in-frame clones only and misses some. Of roughly 200,000 clones listed, roughly 87% were seen once; the top ten hold about 1.6%. The source material was PBMCs. The receptors derive from a man in his fifties or sixties in good health and CMV-seronegative. CDR3s include the opening cysteine and the closing phenylalanine or tryptophan. Each record gives: V gene, D gene, J gene, clone size, CDR3 protein, CDR3 DNA. The D gene is left open where the match is weak. Size values are once, few and many counts, or a class for expanded clones, and some rows have none.

V: TRBV21-1; D: -; J: TRBJ2-7; size: -; CDR3: CASSKFLRGNPYEQYF; DNA: TGTGCCAGCAGCAAATTCCTCAGGGGGAATCCCTACGAGCAGTACTTC
V: TRBV27; D: TRBD2; J: TRBJ2-7; size: -; CDR3: CASRGGYEQYF; DNA: TGTGCCAGTCGGGGGGGGTACGAGCAGTACTTC
V: TRBV6-5; D: TRBD2; J: TRBJ2-7; size: -; CDR3: CAGSGTSGSYEQYF; DNA: TGTGCCGGGTCCGGGACTAGCGGGAGCTACGAGCAGTACTTC
V: TRBV27; D: -; J: TRBJ2-7; size: -; CDR3: CASSGPHEQYF; DNA: TGTGCCAGCAGTGGGCCTCACGAGCAGTACTTC
V: TRBV29-1; D: -; J: TRBJ2-2; size: once; CDR3: CSVVNRGNTGELFF; DNA: TGCAGCGTTGTAAATCGGGGGAACACCGGGGAGCTGTTTTTT
V: TRBV7-7; D: -; J: TRBJ2-2; size: -; CDR3: CASSAGTPNTGELFF; DNA: TGTGCTAGCAGCGCCGGGACACCGAACACCGGGGAGCTGTTTTTT
V: TRBV5-1; D: TRBD1; J: TRBJ1-1; size: -; CDR3: CASSPGTGGTEAFF; DNA: TGCGCCAGCAGCCCAGGGACAGGAGGCACTGAAGCTTTCTTT
V: TRBV4-3; D: TRBD1; J: TRBJ2-7; size: many; CDR3: CASSHVDRDYEQYF; DNA: TGCGCCAGCAGTCACGTCGACAGGGACTACGAGCAGTACTTC
V: TRBV7-8; D: -; J: TRBJ2-7; size: -; CDR3: CASSWGPASLYEQYF; DNA: TGTGCCAGCAGCTGGGGGCCGGCCAGCCTCTACGAGCAGTACTTC
V: TRBV18; D: -; J: TRBJ1-2; size: -; CDR3: CASSPPQGFLYGYTF; DNA: TGTGCCAGCTCACCACCTCAGGGGTTCCTCTATGGCTACACCTTC
V: TRBV28; D: TRBD1; J: TRBJ2-7; size: -; CDR3: CASSRQGLKQYF; DNA: TGTGCCAGCAGTAGACAGGGATTGAAGCAGTACTTC
V: TRBV19; D: -; J: TRBJ1-5; size: -; CDR3: CASSIAGPVNQPQHF; DNA: TGTGCCAGTAGTATAGCAGGCCCGGTGAATCAGCCCCAGCATTTT
V: TRBV28; D: -; J: TRBJ2-5; size: -; CDR3: CASSSPLDREETQYF; DNA: TGTGCCAGCAGTTCCCCCCTTGACAGAGAAGAGACCCAGTACTTC
V: TRBV5-4; D: -; J: TRBJ1-2; size: -; CDR3: CASSPQGGQVYGYTF; DNA: TGTGCCAGCAGCCCCCAGGGTGGGCAGGTCTATGGCTACACCTTC
V: TRBV19; D: TRBD1; J: TRBJ1-5; size: -; CDR3: CASSLETGHNQPQHF; DNA: TGTGCCAGTAGTTTGGAGACAGGGCACAATCAGCCCCAGCATTTT
V: TRBV5-1; D: TRBD2; J: TRBJ2-7; size: -; CDR3: CASSLAGGSGEQYF; DNA: TGCGCCAGCAGCTTGGCGGGGGGTAGTGGGGAGCAGTACTTC
V: TRBV7-8; D: TRBD2; J: TRBJ2-1; size: -; CDR3: CASSLVAGGLKNEQFF; DNA: TGTGCCAGCAGCTTAGTGGCGGGAGGGCTGAAAAATGAGCAGTTCTTC
V: TRBV4-2; D: -; J: TRBJ2-5; size: once; CDR3: CASSQDNPGGRGTQYF; DNA: TGTGCCAGCAGCCAAGACAACCCCGGGGGGCGGGGGACCCAGTACTTC
V: TRBV7-9; D: -; J: TRBJ2-1; size: -; CDR3: CASSLARRTAYNEQFF; DNA: TGTGCCAGCAGCTTAGCTCGGCGGACAGCGTACAATGAGCAGTTCTTC
V: TRBV9; D: -; J: TRBJ1-3; size: -; CDR3: CASSVGAGITASGNTIYF; DNA: TGTGCCAGCAGCGTAGGGGCAGGGATAACAGCCTCTGGAAACACCATATATTTT
V: TRBV2; D: -; J: TRBJ2-3; size: -; CDR3: CASSVVTDTQYF; DNA: TGTGCCAGCAGTGTAGTAACAGATACGCAGTATTTT
V: TRBV19; D: -; J: TRBJ1-5; size: -; CDR3: CASSNSWQPQHF; DNA: TGTGCCAGTAGTAACTCCTGGCAGCCCCAGCATTTT
V: TRBV11-1; D: -; J: TRBJ1-2; size: -; CDR3: CASSSGYGYTF; DNA: TGTGCCAGCAGCTCCGGCTATGGCTACACCTTC
V: TRBV25-1; D: -; J: TRBJ2-4; size: -; CDR3: CASSQAGGGVAKNIQYF; DNA: TGTGCCAGCAGTCAGGCCGGAGGAGGGGTAGCCAAAAACATTCAGTACTTC
V: TRBV5-1; D: TRBD1; J: TRBJ2-5; size: -; CDR3: CASSRTGTGKETQYF; DNA: TGCGCCAGCAGCAGGACGGGGACAGGTAAAGAGACCCAGTACTTC
V: TRBV5-6; D: -; J: TRBJ1-1; size: few; CDR3: CASSFRVELAEAFF; DNA: TGTGCCAGCAGCTTTCGTGTAGAACTCGCTGAAGCTTTCTTT
V: TRBV7-9; D: TRBD2; J: TRBJ2-1; size: once; CDR3: CASSLAGGTSGSNEQFF; DNA: TGTGCCAGCAGCTTAGCCGGAGGTACTAGCGGGAGCAATGAGCAGTTCTTC
V: TRBV7-3; D: -; J: TRBJ2-3; size: -; CDR3: CASSTGTLLSTDTQYF; DNA: TGTGCCAGCAGCACCGGGACTCTCCTTAGCACAGATACGCAGTATTTT
V: TRBV19; D: -; J: TRBJ1-5; size: few; CDR3: CASSIREGPMGQPQHF; DNA: TGTGCCAGTAGTATAAGGGAGGGACCGATGGGTCAGCCCCAGCATTTT
V: TRBV9; D: TRBD2; J: TRBJ2-7; size: -; CDR3: CASSVGLAGPGTYEQYF; DNA: TGTGCCAGCAGCGTGGGACTAGCGGGCCCGGGGACCTACGAGCAGTACTTC
V: TRBV11-3; D: TRBD1; J: TRBJ1-5; size: -; CDR3: CASSLDGRGHSQPQHF; DNA: TGTGCCAGCAGCTTAGACGGCAGGGGGCATAGTCAGCCCCAGCATTTT
V: TRBV5-6; D: TRBD2; J: TRBJ2-7; size: few; CDR3: CASSVSGVARNSSYEQYF; DNA: TGTGCCAGCAGCGTTAGCGGGGTGGCCCGTAATAGCTCCTACGAGCAGTACTTC
V: TRBV5-1; D: TRBD2; J: TRBJ2-7; size: -; CDR3: CASSPQDGLAGYEQYF; DNA: TGCGCCAGCAGCCCGCAGGATGGACTAGCGGGATACGAGCAGTACTTC
V: TRBV30; D: TRBD2; J: TRBJ2-3; size: -; CDR3: CAWSSAGGALGYF; DNA: TGTGCCTGGAGTTCGGCGGGAGGCGCGCTCGGGTATTTT
V: TRBV6-1; D: TRBD2; J: TRBJ2-5; size: -; CDR3: CASSVATGGPSETQYF; DNA: TGTGCCAGCAGTGTGGCCACGGGAGGCCCCTCAGAGACCCAGTACTTC
V: TRBV6-5; D: -; J: TRBJ1-2; size: -; CDR3: CASSYIDEANYGYTF; DNA: TGTGCCAGCAGTTACATTGACGAGGCTAACTATGGCTACACCTTC
V: TRBV7-6; D: -; J: TRBJ2-1; size: -; CDR3: CASSLAPGARRNEQFF; DNA: TGTGCCAGCAGCTTAGCGCCTGGGGCCAGAAGGAATGAGCAGTTCTTC
V: TRBV11-2; D: TRBD1; J: TRBJ2-5; size: -; CDR3: CASTSGTGRETQYF; DNA: TGTGCCAGCACCTCGGGGACAGGGAGGGAGACCCAGTACTTC
V: TRBV6-4; D: -; J: TRBJ1-4; size: once; CDR3: CASSRGQYGEKLFF; DNA: TGTGCCAGCAGTCGAGGGCAGTACGGCGAAAAACTGTTTTTT
V: TRBV12-5; D: TRBD2; J: TRBJ2-3; size: -; CDR3: CASGLSGGSDTQYF; DNA: TGTGCTAGTGGGCTTAGCGGGGGGTCGGATACGCAGTATTTT
V: TRBV14; D: TRBD1; J: TRBJ1-3; size: -; CDR3: CASRAAQGAGNTIYF; DNA: TGTGCCAGCAGGGCTGCTCAGGGGGCTGGAAACACCATATATTTT
V: TRBV7-9; D: -; J: TRBJ1-2; size: -; CDR3: CASSLESFSGYTF; DNA: TGTGCCAGCAGTTTAGAAAGCTTTAGTGGCTACACCTTC
V: TRBV18; D: TRBD2; J: TRBJ2-3; size: -; CDR3: CASSLLRGGTDTQYF; DNA: TGTGCCAGCTCACTCCTGCGGGGGGGCACAGATACGCAGTATTTT
V: TRBV7-2; D: TRBD2; J: TRBJ2-7; size: -; CDR3: CASAAGLEIYEQYF; DNA: TGTGCCAGCGCGGCGGGACTAGAAATCTACGAGCAGTACTTC
V: TRBV10-3; D: -; J: TRBJ1-1; size: few; CDR3: CAISTGLNTEAFF; DNA: TGTGCCATCAGTACAGGGCTGAACACTGAAGCTTTCTTT